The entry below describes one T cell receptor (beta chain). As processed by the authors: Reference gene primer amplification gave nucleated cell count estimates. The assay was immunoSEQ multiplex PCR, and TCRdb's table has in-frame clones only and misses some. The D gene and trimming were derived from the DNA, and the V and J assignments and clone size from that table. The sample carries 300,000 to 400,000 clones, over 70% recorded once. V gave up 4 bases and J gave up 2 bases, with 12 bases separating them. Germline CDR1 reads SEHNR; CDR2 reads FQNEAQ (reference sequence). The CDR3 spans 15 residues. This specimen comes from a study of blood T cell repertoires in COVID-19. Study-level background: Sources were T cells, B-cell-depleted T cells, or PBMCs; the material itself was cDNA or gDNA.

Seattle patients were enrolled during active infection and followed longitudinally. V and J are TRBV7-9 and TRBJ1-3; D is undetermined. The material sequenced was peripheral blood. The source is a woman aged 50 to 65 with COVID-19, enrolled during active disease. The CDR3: CASSSSDGAGNTIYF. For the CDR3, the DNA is TGTGCCAGCAGCTCTTCGGACGGGGCTGGAAACACCATATATTTT.